The sequence of this T cell receptor beta chain was determined in a study of blood T cell repertoires in COVID-19. Overall study: Samples representing acute and convalescent COVID-19 were sourced from the United States, Italy and Spain.

Methods used by the authors: Reference gene primer amplification yielded estimated nucleated cell counts. The table came from immunoSEQ multiplex PCR; TCRdb's copy has only in-frame clones and leaves some out. D and trimming were read from the DNA, whereas the V and J calls and clone size are those reported in that table. The repertoire includes 55,000 to 80,000 clones, roughly 86% of them detected once, and 1% sits in the top ten. The V gene's germline CDR1 is SNHLY and CDR2 FYNNEI. V lost 4 bases, J lost 13 bases, and 20 bases lay in between. The CDR3 length is 15 residues. This clone was observed a single time.

Sequenced: peripheral blood. The J gene is TRBJ1-6, the V gene TRBV2; D might be TRBD1 (6 bases). This sequence originates from a man in his 70s with acute or convalescent COVID-19. The CDR3 here is CASSGGQYSASPLHF. CDR3 nucleotides: TGTGCCAGCAGTGGAGGACAGTATTCGGCTTCTCCCCTCCACTTT.